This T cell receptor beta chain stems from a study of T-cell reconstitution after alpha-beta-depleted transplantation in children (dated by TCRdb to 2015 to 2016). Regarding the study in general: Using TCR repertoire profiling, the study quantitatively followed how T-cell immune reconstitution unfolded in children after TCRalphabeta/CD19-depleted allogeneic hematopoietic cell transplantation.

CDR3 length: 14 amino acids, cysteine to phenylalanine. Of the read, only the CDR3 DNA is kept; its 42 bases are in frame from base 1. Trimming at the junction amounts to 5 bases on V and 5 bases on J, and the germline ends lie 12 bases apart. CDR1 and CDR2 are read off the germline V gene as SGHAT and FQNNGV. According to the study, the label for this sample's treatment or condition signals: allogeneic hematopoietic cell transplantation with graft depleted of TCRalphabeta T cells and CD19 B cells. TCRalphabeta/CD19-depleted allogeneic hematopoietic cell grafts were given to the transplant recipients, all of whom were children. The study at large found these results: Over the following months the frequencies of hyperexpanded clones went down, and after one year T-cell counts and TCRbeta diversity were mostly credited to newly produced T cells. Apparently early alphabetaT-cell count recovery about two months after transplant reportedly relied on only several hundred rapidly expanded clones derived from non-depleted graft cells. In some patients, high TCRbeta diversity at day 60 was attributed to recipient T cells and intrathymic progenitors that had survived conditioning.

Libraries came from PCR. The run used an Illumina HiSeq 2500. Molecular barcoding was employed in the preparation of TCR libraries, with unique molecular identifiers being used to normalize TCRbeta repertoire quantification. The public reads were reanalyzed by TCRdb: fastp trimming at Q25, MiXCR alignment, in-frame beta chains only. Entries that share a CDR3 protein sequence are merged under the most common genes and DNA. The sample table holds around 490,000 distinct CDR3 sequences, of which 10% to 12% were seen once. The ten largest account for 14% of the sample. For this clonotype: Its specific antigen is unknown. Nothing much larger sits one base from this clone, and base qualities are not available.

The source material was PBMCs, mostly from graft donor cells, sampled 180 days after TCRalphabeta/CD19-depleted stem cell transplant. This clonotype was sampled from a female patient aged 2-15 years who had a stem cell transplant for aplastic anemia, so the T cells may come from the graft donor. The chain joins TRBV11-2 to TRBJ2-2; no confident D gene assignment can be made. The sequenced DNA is TGTGCCAGCAGCCTTTGGGCTAAAACCGGGGAGCTGTTTTTT. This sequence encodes CASSLWAKTGELFF.